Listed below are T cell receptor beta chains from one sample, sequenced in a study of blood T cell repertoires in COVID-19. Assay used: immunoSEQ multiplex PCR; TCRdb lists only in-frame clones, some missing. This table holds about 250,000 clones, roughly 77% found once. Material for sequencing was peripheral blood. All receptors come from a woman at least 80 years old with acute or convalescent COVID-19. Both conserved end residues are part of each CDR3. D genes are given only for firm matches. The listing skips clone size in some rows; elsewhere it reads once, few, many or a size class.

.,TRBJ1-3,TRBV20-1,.,TGCAGTGCTAGTCCCAGAAGCTCTGGAAACACCATATATTTT,CSASPRSSGNTIYF
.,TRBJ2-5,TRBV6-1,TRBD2,TGTGCCAGCAGTGAATTGGCGGGAGTTCCCTTAGAGACCCAGTACTTC,CASSELAGVPLETQYF
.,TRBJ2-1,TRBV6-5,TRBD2,TGTGCCAGCACCCTACTAGCGGGGGTTTACAATGAGCAGTTCTTC,CASTLLAGVYNEQFF
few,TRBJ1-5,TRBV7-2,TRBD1,TGTGCCAGCAGCTTAGGTATGGGACAGCATCAGCCCCAGCATTTT,CASSLGMGQHQPQHF
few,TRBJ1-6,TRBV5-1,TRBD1,TGCGCCAGCAGCTGGGGGGACAGGGAGAATTCACCCCTCCACTTT,CASSWGDRENSPLHF
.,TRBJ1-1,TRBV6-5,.,TGTGCCAGCGCCAGGGGTGACACTGAAGCTTTCTTT,CASARGDTEAFF
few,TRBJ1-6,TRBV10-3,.,TGTGCCATCAGTGAAGAGATTTTCAATTCACCCCTCCACTTT,CAISEEIFNSPLHF
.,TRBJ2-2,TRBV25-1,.,TGTGCCAGCAGGGTGTCAGGGATCTTCGCCGGGGAGCTGTTTTTT,CASRVSGIFAGELFF
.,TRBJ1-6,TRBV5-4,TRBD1,TGTGCCAGCAGCTTGGGGACAGGGTCCGGCTCCTATAATTCACCCCTCCACTTT,CASSLGTGSGSYNSPLHF
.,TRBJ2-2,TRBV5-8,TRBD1,TGTGCCAGCAGCTTGGTAATTGGGACAGGGCACACCGGGGAGCTGTTTTTT,CASSLVIGTGHTGELFF
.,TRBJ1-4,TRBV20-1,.,TGCAGTGCTGCCCTCGGAAAACTGTTTTTT,CSAALGKLFF
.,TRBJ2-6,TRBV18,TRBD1,TGTGCCAGCTCACCACCGGGACAGCTAATCTCTGGGGCCAACGTCCTGACTTTC,CASSPPGQLISGANVLTF
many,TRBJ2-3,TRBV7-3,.,TGTGCCAGCAGCCCAAGACTAGTTTCGGATACGCAGTATTTT,CASSPRLVSDTQYF
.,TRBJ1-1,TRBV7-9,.,TGTGCCAGCAGTAACCGGGACATTAGTGAAGCTTTCTTT,CASSNRDISEAFF
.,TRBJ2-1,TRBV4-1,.,TGCGCCAGCAGTGACAGGGCTGTGGGTAGCGGAAACAATGAGCAGTTCTTC,CASSDRAVGSGNNEQFF
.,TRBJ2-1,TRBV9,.,TGTGCCAGCAGCGTTGGTGGTAGAGAGATCAACAATGAGCAGTTCTTC,CASSVGGREINNEQFF
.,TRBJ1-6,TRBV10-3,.,TGTGCCATCAGCCGACAGCCGCCGAATAATTCACCCCTCCACTTT,CAISRQPPNNSPLHF
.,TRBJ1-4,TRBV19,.,TGTGCCAGTAGTTACGGGGGAAAAGAAAAACTGTTTTTT,CASSYGGKEKLFF
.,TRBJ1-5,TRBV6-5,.,TGTGCCAGCAGTCCGCAGGGTATGGGCAATCAGCCCCAGCATTTT,CASSPQGMGNQPQHF
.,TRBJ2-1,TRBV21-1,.,TGTGCCAGCAGCAAAGCTGAGGGACAGAGTCACAATGAGCAGTTCTTC,CASSKAEGQSHNEQFF
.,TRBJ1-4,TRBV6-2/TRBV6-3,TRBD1,TGTGCCAGCAGTTTCCCTATCGGACAGGGGCCAACTAATGAAAAACTGTTTTTT,CASSFPIGQGPTNEKLFF
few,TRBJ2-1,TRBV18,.,TGTGCCAGCTCAGAACAGGAGAAGAATGAGCAGTTCTTC,CASSEQEKNEQFF
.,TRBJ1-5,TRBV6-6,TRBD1,TGTGCCAGCACCGGACAGGGCAATCAGCCCCAGCATTTT,CASTGQGNQPQHF
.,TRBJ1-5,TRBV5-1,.,TGCGCCAGCAGCTTGGCCCCAGGGGGCAATCAGCCCCAGCATTTT,CASSLAPGGNQPQHF
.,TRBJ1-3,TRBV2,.,TGTGCCAGCAGTACAGAGTCTGGAAACACCATATATTTT,CASSTESGNTIYF
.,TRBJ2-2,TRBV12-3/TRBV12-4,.,TGTGCCAGCGGGACTCGGCCTGGCGGGGAGCTGTTTTTT,CASGTRPGGELFF
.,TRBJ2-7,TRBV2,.,TGTGCCAGCAGTGAAGCCGGACAGTACTACGAGCAGTACTTC,CASSEAGQYYEQYF
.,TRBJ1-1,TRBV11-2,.,TGTGCCAGCAGCTTAGCGGGGACTGAAGCTTTCTTT,CASSLAGTEAFF
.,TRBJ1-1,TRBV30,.,TGTGCCTGGAAGTCTGGAGGTATACTGAACACTGAAGCTTTCTTT,CAWKSGGILNTEAFF
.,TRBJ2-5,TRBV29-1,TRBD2,TGCAGCGTTGAAGGCGGGCTAGCGGGAGCTTGGGAGACCCAGTACTTC,CSVEGGLAGAWETQYF
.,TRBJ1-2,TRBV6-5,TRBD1,TGTGCCAGCAGTAAGGAGGCAGGGGGCGGCTACACCTTC,CASSKEAGGGYTF
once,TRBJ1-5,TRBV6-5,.,TGTGCCAGCAGTTACTCCCGTAATCAGCCCCAGCATTTT,CASSYSRNQPQHF
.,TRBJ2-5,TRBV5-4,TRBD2,TGTGCCAGCAGCTTGGTTCCAGCGGGGGTTCAAGAGACCCAGTACTTC,CASSLVPAGVQETQYF
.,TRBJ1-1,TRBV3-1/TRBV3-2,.,TGTGCCAGCAGCCAAGTCTCGGCAGCCATAGAGGGCACTGAAGCTTTCTTT,CASSQVSAAIEGTEAFF
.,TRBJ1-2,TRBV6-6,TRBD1,TGTGCCAGCAGCTCCGGGACAGGGAGTTTCTATGGCTACACCTTC,CASSSGTGSFYGYTF
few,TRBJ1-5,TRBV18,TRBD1,TGTGCCAGCTCTCCACAGGGGGCCCTACTCAATCAGCCCCAGCATTTT,CASSPQGALLNQPQHF
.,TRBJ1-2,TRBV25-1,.,TGTGCCAGCAGTGCCAGGGCACGAATGGATGGCTACACCTTC,CASSARARMDGYTF
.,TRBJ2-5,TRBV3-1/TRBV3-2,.,TGTGCCAGCAGCCGTCGAGCGGGCCGCCAAGAGACCCAGTACTTC,CASSRRAGRQETQYF
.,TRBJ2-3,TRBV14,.,TGTGCCAGCAGCCAATCCGTCGGGGCAGATACGCAGTATTTT,CASSQSVGADTQYF
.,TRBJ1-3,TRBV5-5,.,TGTGCCAGCAGCACCGGGGTAGGGTCTGGAAACACCATATATTTT,CASSTGVGSGNTIYF
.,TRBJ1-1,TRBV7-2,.,TGTGCCAGCAGCTTTCTGGGGGCCTCTGAAGCTTTCTTT,CASSFLGASEAFF
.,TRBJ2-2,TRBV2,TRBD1,TGTGCCAGCAGTCGACAGGGGAGCACCGGGGAGCTGTTTTTT,CASSRQGSTGELFF
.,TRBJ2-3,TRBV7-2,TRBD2,TGTGCCAGCAGCCGGACTAGCGGGGGCTTCAGCACAGATACGCAGTATTTT,CASSRTSGGFSTDTQYF
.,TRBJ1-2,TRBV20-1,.,TGCAGTGCTAGTCAGGGTGGCTACACCTTC,CSASQGGYTF
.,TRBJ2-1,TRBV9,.,TGTGCCAGCAGCGTCGGGCGGAGGGACAATGAGCAGTTCTTC,CASSVGRRDNEQFF
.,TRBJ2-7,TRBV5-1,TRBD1,TGCGCCAGCAGGAACAGGGGGTCAGACGTCGAGCAGTACTTC,CASRNRGSDVEQYF
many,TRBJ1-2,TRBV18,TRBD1,TGTGCCAGCTCAACCGGGACAGACTATGGCTACACCTTC,CASSTGTDYGYTF
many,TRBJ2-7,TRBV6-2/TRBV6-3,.,TGTGCCAGCAGTACGAAAAGGAGGGACCGTACCTACGAGCAGTACTTC,CASSTKRRDRTYEQYF
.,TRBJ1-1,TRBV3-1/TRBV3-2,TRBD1,TGTGCCAGCAGCTCATCCACAGGGGCTGAAGCTTTCTTT,CASSSSTGAEAFF
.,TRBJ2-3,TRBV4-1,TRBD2,TGCGCCAGCAGCCGAATACCGGGGGGGGGATACACAGATACGCAGTATTTT,CASSRIPGGGYTDTQYF
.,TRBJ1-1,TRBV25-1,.,TGTGCCAGCAGTGAACCGGGGTCAAGGCACACTGAAGCTTTCTTT,CASSEPGSRHTEAFF
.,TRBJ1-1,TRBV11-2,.,TGTGCCAGCAGCTTAGGCCCAGCCAGGGGTGAGAGAGCTTTCTTT,CASSLGPARGERAFF
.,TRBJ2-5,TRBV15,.,TGTGCCACCAGCAGATTTCCCCAGGGGCGAAGGGAGACCCAGTACTTC,CATSRFPQGRRETQYF
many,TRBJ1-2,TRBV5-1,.,TGCGCCAGCAGCTTGAGACCCTGGACAGTTAACTATGGCTACACCTTC,CASSLRPWTVNYGYTF
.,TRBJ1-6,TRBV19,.,TGTGCCAGTACCCGGGGAACAGGGTCCCCCTCCTATAATTCACCCCTCCACTTT,CASTRGTGSPSYNSPLHF
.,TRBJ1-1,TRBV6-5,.,TGTGCCAGCAGTTCACAGCTGAACACTGAAGCTTTCTTT,CASSSQLNTEAFF
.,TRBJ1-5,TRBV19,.,TGTGCCAGTAGTGATTCTGTGAGGCAGTTAAATCAGCCCCAGCATTTT,CASSDSVRQLNQPQHF